The present entry profiles one T cell receptor beta chain with its context. No antigen is known for it. The input lacks base qualities; no much larger clone sits a single base away. The CDR3 spans 16 residues, from the cysteine through the phenylalanine. Kept here is only the CDR3 DNA, which spans 48 bases and is read in frame from base 1. The trim is 1 base for V and 3 bases for J, with a gap of 13 bases between the germline ends. In the germline V gene, CDR1 corresponds to LGHNT and CDR2 to FRNRAP. The data derive from a study of blood T cell repertoires in COVID-19 (dated by TCRdb to 2019 to 2021). The study in broad terms: Samples covering the acute and convalescent phases of COVID-19 were provided by collaborators in the United States, Italy and Spain. The material from the prospective study consisted of cDNA or gDNA derived from T cells, B-cell-depleted T cells, or PBMCs. The dataset comprised deeply sampled blood TCRbeta repertoires from subjects exposed to, actively infected with, or recovered from COVID-19. The repertoires were made available in a free public database intended to serve as a resource for research on the immune response to SARS-CoV-2. The samples were drawn from two sources: the first 160 participants of the ongoing ImmuneRACE study, and 950 to 1,500 subjects contributed by 6 global collaborators. Nearly every sample came with metadata listing a de-identified subject ID, COVID-19 status, age in years and sex. Where available, HLA class I and class II types were taken from metadata supplied by the sample provider and were not determined by assay-based typing. Summary of the overall study and its limitations: How much clinical and demographic metadata was included differed by source and by participant, and the metadata was provided uncurated.

Whole blood was collected in K2EDTA tubes by collaborating institutions according to the institutions' own protocols. For TCRbeta analysis, collaborator samples were shipped as frozen whole blood, as isolated PBMCs, or as DNA extracted from either sample type. The immunoSEQ Assay, a bias-controlled multiplex PCR, was used to amplify TCRbeta CDR3 regions from genomic DNA. Processing in the source paper ran as follows. The number of nucleated cells in each sample was estimated from the amplification of reference gene primers within the assay. To quantify the absolute abundance of each unique TCRbeta CDR3 rearrangement, sequence reads were collapsed and filtered. Productive Simpson clonality was computed per sample as the square root of Simpson's diversity index over productive rearrangements. TCRdb mirrors the immuneACCESS table, restricted to in-frame sequences. Some clones are absent from its copies; in checked studies, under half trace to an unresolved V gene, and the reason for the others is unknown. V, J and clone size are taken as reported in that table, and D and trimming were inferred from the DNA itself. This sample comprises some 200,000 clones, about 85% of them detected only once. Of the sample, approximately 9.8% is held by the ten largest clones.

The chain joins TRBV12-5 to TRBJ2-1; a tentative D match to TRBD1 spans 6 bases. This clonotype was sampled from a woman aged 80 or older with acute or convalescent COVID-19. The source material was peripheral blood. The CDR3: CASGLAQGTGYNEQFF. In nucleotides, the sequence is TGTGCTAGTGGTTTGGCCCAGGGGACGGGCTACAATGAGCAGTTCTTC.